Listed below are T cell receptor beta chains from one sample, sequenced in a study of response to subunit inactivated influenza vaccine. TCRdb passed the RT-PCR reads through MiXCR, listing each CDR3 protein once. Of over 800,000 distinct CDR3 sequences listed, less than 25% are singletons. The input for sequencing was PBMCs from blood, taken about 5 days after vaccination. These receptors were collected from a man in his fifties who received an inactivated influenza vaccine. The CDR3 runs from the conserved cysteine through the conserved F or W. The D gene is left open where the match is weak. Size values are once, few and many counts, or a class for expanded clones, and some rows have none.

abundance | j_gene | d_gene | v_gene | CDR3nt | CDR3aa
many | TRBJ2-7 | - | TRBV6-1 | TGTGCCAGCCGGGGTATTGGGGACTCTATATTCTACGAGCAGTACTTC | CASRGIGDSIFYEQYF
many | TRBJ2-5 | - | TRBV7-2 | TGTGCCAGCAGCTCACTTCGGGACGCACAAGAGACCCAGTACTTC | CASSSLRDAQETQYF
few | TRBJ2-1 | TRBD2 | TRBV7-9 | TGTGCCAGCAGCCATAGCGGGGGGGAAGGCTACAATGAGCAGTTCTTC | CASSHSGGEGYNEQFF
- | TRBJ2-5 | TRBD2 | TRBV20-1 | TGCAGTGCTAGAGAAAGCGGGGGGGGAGAGACCCAGTACTTC | CSARESGGGETQYF
many | TRBJ1-5 | - | TRBV12-3/TRBV12-4 | TGTGCCAGCAGGGGACAAGGCAATCAGCCCCAGCATTTT | CASRGQGNQPQHF
- | TRBJ2-3 | TRBD2 | TRBV11-2 | TGTGCCAGCAGCGCACACCGGGGACTAGCGGGGCGCACGGTCACCACAGATACGCAGTATTTT | CASSAHRGLAGRTVTTDTQYF
- | TRBJ1-1 | TRBD1 | TRBV20-1 | TGCAGTGCTAGATTGGACAGGGATACGGCTTTCTTT | CSARLDRDTAFF
few | TRBJ2-3 | TRBD2 | TRBV4-2 | TGTGCCAGCAGCCAAGGGACTAGCGGAGCTAGCACAGATACGCAGTATTTT | CASSQGTSGASTDTQYF
many | TRBJ2-5 | TRBD2 | TRBV20-1 | TGCAGTGCCAGACAATTTGGGGGGGGGATCCAAGAGACCCAGTACTTC | CSARQFGGGIQETQYF
- | TRBJ2-2 | TRBD1 | TRBV7-8 | TGTGCCAGCAGCTGGAGGACAGGGGGCTCGGAAACCGGGGAGCTGTTTTTT | CASSWRTGGSETGELFF
- | TRBJ2-1 | - | TRBV29-1 | TGCAGCGTTGAAGATCAGTACGGGGGCGCTGAGCAGTTCTTC | CSVEDQYGGAEQFF
many | TRBJ1-1 | TRBD1 | TRBV4-2 | TGTGCCAGCAGCCAGGAGGACAGGGGGACTGAAGCTTTCTTT | CASSQEDRGTEAFF
- | TRBJ1-5 | - | TRBV5-5 | TGTGCCAGCAGCGCCCAGGGGTCGGATCAGCCCCAGCATTTT | CASSAQGSDQPQHF
- | TRBJ2-5 | TRBD2 | TRBV9 | TGTGCCAGCAGCGTAGTGGCGGGAGCCCAAGAGACCCAGTACTTC | CASSVVAGAQETQYF
many | TRBJ2-7 | TRBD2 | TRBV29-1 | TGCAGCGTTGTTCCCCTAGCGGGCCACGAGCAGTACTTC | CSVVPLAGHEQYF
- | TRBJ1-5 | - | TRBV7-2 | TGTGCCAGCAGCCTTAGAGGGGCTCAGCCCCAGCATTTT | CASSLRGAQPQHF
- | TRBJ2-7 | - | TRBV7-2 | TGTGCCAGCAGCTCTCCAGGGACCCTACGCTACGAGCAGTACTTC | CASSSPGTLRYEQYF